Listed below are T cell receptor beta chains from one sample, sequenced in a study of blood T cell repertoires in COVID-19. The table came from immunoSEQ multiplex PCR; TCRdb's copy has only in-frame clones and leaves some out. The sample carries over 400,000 clones, roughly 88% recorded once. Sequenced material: peripheral blood. Source of these receptors: a woman in her thirties with active or convalescent COVID-19. CDR3s include the opening cysteine and the closing phenylalanine or tryptophan. The order of the fields is J gene, D gene, V gene, clone size, CDR3 DNA, CDR3 protein. The D gene is left open where the match is weak. Size values are once, few and many counts, or a class for expanded clones, and some rows have none.

TRBJ1-1 NA TRBV19 NA TGTGCCAGTAGTATAGGTTGGGGGGGAAAGGCGGAAGCTTTCTTT CASSIGWGGKAEAFF
TRBJ2-7 TRBD1 TRBV6-5 NA TGTGCCAGCAGTTACGACAGGGGATCGTCCTACGAGCAGTACTTC CASSYDRGSSYEQYF
TRBJ2-7 NA TRBV18 NA TGTGCCAGCTCACCACTTTCGCAGACCTACGAGCAGTACTTC CASSPLSQTYEQYF
TRBJ2-1 NA TRBV3-1/TRBV3-2 NA TGTGCCAGCAGCCAAGATACCCCAGGAGGCGGTGAGCAGTTCTTC CASSQDTPGGGEQFF
TRBJ1-2 NA TRBV11-2 once TGTGCCAGCAGCTTACGGGGTCCCTACTATGGCTACACCTTC CASSLRGPYYGYTF
TRBJ2-3 NA TRBV9 NA TGTGCCAGCAGCGTAGGGATGCGACTATCGCTAGATACGCAGTATTTT CASSVGMRLSLDTQYF
TRBJ1-5 NA TRBV10-2 NA TGCGCCAGCAGTCGGGGGTCCAGGGAGGGCCAGCCCCAGCATTTT CASSRGSREGQPQHF
TRBJ2-7 NA TRBV7-9 NA TGTGCCGTCTCTAATCCCCCCGCAGGGTCCTACGAGCAGTACTTC CAVSNPPAGSYEQYF
TRBJ2-2 TRBD2 TRBV4-1 NA TGCGCCAGCAGCGTAGCGGGGGGACCGAACACCGGGGAGCTGTTTTTT CASSVAGGPNTGELFF
TRBJ1-5 NA TRBV6-5 NA TGTGCCAGCAACCCCACGGGGGGGGGCAATCAGCCCCAGCATTTT CASNPTGGGNQPQHF
TRBJ1-1 NA TRBV14 NA TGTGCCAGCAGCCAAGATCCCACAGGTGAAGCTTTCTTT CASSQDPTGEAFF
TRBJ1-2 NA TRBV4-1 few TGCGCCAGCAGCCCTTTCGACGGGGCTAACTATGGCTACACCTTC CASSPFDGANYGYTF